These T cell receptor beta chains were read from a single sample in a study of blood T cell repertoires in COVID-19. Profiling relied on immunoSEQ multiplex PCR, and the TCRdb table lists in-frame clones only, not all of them. The profile shows fewer than 150,000 clones, approximately 80% of them singletons. Sequenced input: PBMCs or T cells enriched from blood (not recorded which). These receptors came from a middle-aged man in a cohort exposed to, infected with or recovered from COVID-19 (not recorded which). The CDR3 runs from the conserved cysteine through the conserved F or W. The order of the fields is V gene, clone size, J gene, D gene, CDR3 DNA, CDR3 protein. The D gene is left open where the match is weak. Size is omitted from some rows. Given values are once, few, many or a class for expanded clones.

V gene: TRBV11-3; clone size: once; J gene: TRBJ2-2; D gene: NA; CDR3 DNA: TGTGCCAGCAGCTTAAGGGGGAGCTACACCGGGGAGCTGTTTTTT; CDR3 protein: CASSLRGSYTGELFF
V gene: TRBV5-4; clone size: once; J gene: TRBJ2-1; D gene: NA; CDR3 DNA: TGTGCCAGCAGCTTGACATCAAGTAACTACAATGAGCAGTTCTTC; CDR3 protein: CASSLTSSNYNEQFF
V gene: TRBV27; clone size: NA; J gene: TRBJ2-3; D gene: TRBD1; CDR3 DNA: TGTGCCAGCAGTTCACAGGGGGACAGCACAGATACGCAGTATTTT; CDR3 protein: CASSSQGDSTDTQYF
V gene: TRBV30; clone size: NA; J gene: TRBJ1-5; D gene: NA; CDR3 DNA: TGTGCCTGGATACGGTCCCAGCATTTT; CDR3 protein: CAWIRSQHF
V gene: TRBV5-3; clone size: NA; J gene: TRBJ2-7; D gene: NA; CDR3 DNA: TGTGCCAGAAGCTGCCGGGCGGGGGCCGAGCAGTACTTC; CDR3 protein: CARSCRAGAEQYF
V gene: TRBV19; clone size: NA; J gene: TRBJ2-5; D gene: TRBD2; CDR3 DNA: TGTGCCAGTAGTATCGGGACTAGCGGGCGCGGGGAGACCCAGTACTTC; CDR3 protein: CASSIGTSGRGETQYF
V gene: TRBV4-1; clone size: NA; J gene: TRBJ1-2; D gene: TRBD1; CDR3 DNA: TGCGCCAGCAGTCCGGACAGGGGGAACTATGGCTACACCTTC; CDR3 protein: CASSPDRGNYGYTF
V gene: TRBV11-2; clone size: NA; J gene: TRBJ2-7; D gene: NA; CDR3 DNA: TGTGCCAGCAGCTTACCTAGCGCGGGCGAGCAGTACTTC; CDR3 protein: CASSLPSAGEQYF
V gene: TRBV7-2; clone size: NA; J gene: TRBJ1-1; D gene: NA; CDR3 DNA: TGTGCCAGCAGCTTACTGTGGAGAGGCCCAGACACTGAAGCTTTCTTT; CDR3 protein: CASSLLWRGPDTEAFF
V gene: TRBV2; clone size: few; J gene: TRBJ1-2; D gene: TRBD1; CDR3 DNA: TGTGCCAGCACCAGAGAACAGGGGAATGGCTACACCTTC; CDR3 protein: CASTREQGNGYTF
V gene: TRBV3-1/TRBV3-2; clone size: NA; J gene: TRBJ2-7; D gene: TRBD2; CDR3 DNA: TGTGCCAGCAGCCAACCCGGACTAGCGTCCTACGAGCAGTACTTC; CDR3 protein: CASSQPGLASYEQYF
V gene: TRBV28; clone size: NA; J gene: TRBJ1-3; D gene: TRBD1; CDR3 DNA: TGTGCCAGCATGCTCCGGACAGGGGAGAGAAACACCATATATTTT; CDR3 protein: CASMLRTGERNTIYF
V gene: TRBV29-1; clone size: NA; J gene: TRBJ1-1; D gene: TRBD1; CDR3 DNA: TGCAGCGTTGACAGGGGGCGCCTTGAGCCTGAAGCTTTCTTT; CDR3 protein: CSVDRGRLEPEAFF
V gene: TRBV7-8; clone size: once; J gene: TRBJ1-4; D gene: NA; CDR3 DNA: TGTGCCAGCAGCTTAGCACGGACAGATGAAAAACTGTTTTTT; CDR3 protein: CASSLARTDEKLFF
V gene: TRBV18; clone size: NA; J gene: TRBJ1-1; D gene: NA; CDR3 DNA: TGTGCCAGCTCACCACAACGAGACAGTTTCACTGAAGCTTTCTTT; CDR3 protein: CASSPQRDSFTEAFF
V gene: TRBV7-9; clone size: NA; J gene: TRBJ2-1; D gene: NA; CDR3 DNA: TGTGCCAGCAGCTCCCTATCGATGGGGGGCTACAATGAGCAGTTCTTC; CDR3 protein: CASSSLSMGGYNEQFF
V gene: TRBV19; clone size: NA; J gene: TRBJ1-5; D gene: NA; CDR3 DNA: TGTGCCAGTCGAGACCGGGGGTTCAGCAATCAGCCCCAGCATTTT; CDR3 protein: CASRDRGFSNQPQHF
V gene: TRBV7-2; clone size: NA; J gene: TRBJ2-7; D gene: NA; CDR3 DNA: TGTGCCAGCAGCTTATCTAGGAATCTCTACGAGCAGTACTTC; CDR3 protein: CASSLSRNLYEQYF
V gene: TRBV14; clone size: NA; J gene: TRBJ2-5; D gene: NA; CDR3 DNA: TGTGCCAGCAGCCAAGATTGGAGGACTACCTCTATGGAGACCCAGTACTTC; CDR3 protein: CASSQDWRTTSMETQYF
V gene: TRBV27; clone size: NA; J gene: TRBJ1-6; D gene: TRBD1; CDR3 DNA: TGTGCCAGCAAAGCGTCAGGGGGCATCTCCTATAATTCACCCCTCCACTTT; CDR3 protein: CASKASGGISYNSPLHF
V gene: TRBV30; clone size: NA; J gene: TRBJ1-5; D gene: NA; CDR3 DNA: TGTGCCTGGAGTGTATCGGGGAGGGGCAATCAGCCCCAGCATTTT; CDR3 protein: CAWSVSGRGNQPQHF
V gene: TRBV4-1; clone size: few; J gene: TRBJ2-7; D gene: NA; CDR3 DNA: TGCGCCAGCAGCCACCTAGAGGGGGACTACGAGCAGTACTTC; CDR3 protein: CASSHLEGDYEQYF
V gene: TRBV6-4; clone size: NA; J gene: TRBJ1-2; D gene: TRBD1; CDR3 DNA: TGTGCCAGCAGGCGAACGGACAGGGGGGACTATGGCTACACCTTC; CDR3 protein: CASRRTDRGDYGYTF
V gene: TRBV19; clone size: NA; J gene: TRBJ2-3; D gene: TRBD2; CDR3 DNA: TGTGCCAGTAGTCCACTAGCGGTGGGCACAGATACGCAGTATTTT; CDR3 protein: CASSPLAVGTDTQYF
V gene: TRBV5-1; clone size: NA; J gene: TRBJ2-5; D gene: TRBD2; CDR3 DNA: TGCGCCAGCAGCTTCACGGCGGGGCGGGGGTCGTGGGACCAAGAGACCCAGTACTTC; CDR3 protein: CASSFTAGRGSWDQETQYF
V gene: TRBV19; clone size: NA; J gene: TRBJ1-1; D gene: TRBD1; CDR3 DNA: TGTGCCAGTAGAACTACAGGGGGCCTCGAAGCTTTCTTT; CDR3 protein: CASRTTGGLEAFF
V gene: TRBV10-3; clone size: NA; J gene: TRBJ2-5; D gene: TRBD2; CDR3 DNA: TGTGCCACAACGGGGGGGGACCAAGAGACCCAGTACTTC; CDR3 protein: CATTGGDQETQYF
V gene: TRBV19; clone size: NA; J gene: TRBJ2-5; D gene: NA; CDR3 DNA: TGTGCCAGTAGTATAGGACAGGCCTACTACCAAGAGACCCAGTACTTC; CDR3 protein: CASSIGQAYYQETQYF
V gene: TRBV7-6; clone size: NA; J gene: TRBJ2-2; D gene: TRBD2; CDR3 DNA: TGTGCCAGCAGCTTAAACGGGGGGGCCACCGGGGAGCTGTTTTTT; CDR3 protein: CASSLNGGATGELFF
V gene: TRBV3-1/TRBV3-2; clone size: NA; J gene: TRBJ2-5; D gene: TRBD2; CDR3 DNA: TGTGCCAGCAGCCCGGGACTAGTAATTTACTTC; CDR3 protein: CASSPGLVIYF
V gene: TRBV7-2; clone size: NA; J gene: TRBJ2-1; D gene: TRBD2; CDR3 DNA: TGTGCCAGCAGCTTAGAGCGGGGGTCCTACAATGAGCAGTTCTTC; CDR3 protein: CASSLERGSYNEQFF
V gene: TRBV11-2; clone size: NA; J gene: TRBJ2-3; D gene: NA; CDR3 DNA: TGTGCCAGCAGCGTTCCGGGACTTACAGATACGCAGTATTTT; CDR3 protein: CASSVPGLTDTQYF
V gene: TRBV10-1; clone size: NA; J gene: TRBJ2-7; D gene: TRBD1; CDR3 DNA: TGCGCCAGCAGTGCAACCGGGACAGGGAGAGAGGAGCAGTACTTC; CDR3 protein: CASSATGTGREEQYF
V gene: TRBV3-1/TRBV3-2; clone size: NA; J gene: TRBJ2-5; D gene: NA; CDR3 DNA: TGTGCCAGCAGCCAAGAGGAGCAGGGGATGGGAGAGACCCAGTACTTC; CDR3 protein: CASSQEEQGMGETQYF
V gene: TRBV27; clone size: NA; J gene: TRBJ2-3; D gene: NA; CDR3 DNA: TGTGCCAGCAGTTTATCCCTTTTGGACAGAGAGCGAACGCAGTATTTT; CDR3 protein: CASSLSLLDRERTQYF